This is a list of T cell receptor beta chains from one sample in a study of blood T cell repertoires in COVID-19. Clones were sequenced by immunoSEQ multiplex PCR, and TCRdb holds only the in-frame ones, with some missing. The sample contains nearly 250,000 clones, around nine tenths of which appear only once. Source material: peripheral blood. The receptors were sampled from a woman aged 60-75 years who had recovered from COVID-19. CDR3s include the opening cysteine and the closing phenylalanine or tryptophan. The order of the fields is J gene, D gene, clone size, V gene, CDR3 DNA, CDR3 protein. A D gene is named only where the DNA matches it firmly. Expanded clones are given a class, and other clones once, few, many or no size at all.

J: TRBJ1-1; D: .; size: .; V: TRBV5-1; DNA: TGCGCCAGCAGCTTGCCCACTAGGAACACTGAAGCTTTCTTT; CDR3: CASSLPTRNTEAFF
J: TRBJ1-1; D: .; size: .; V: TRBV7-3; DNA: TGTGCCAGCAGTCTAGGGGTACGGAACACTGAAGCTTTCTTT; CDR3: CASSLGVRNTEAFF
J: TRBJ2-7; D: .; size: .; V: TRBV4-1; DNA: TGCGCCAGCAGCCAAGCTTCAGGAGGGGGGGCCCACGAGCAGTACTTC; CDR3: CASSQASGGGAHEQYF
J: TRBJ2-3; D: TRBD2; size: once; V: TRBV11-1; DNA: TGTGCCAGCAAGTATAGCGGGACTAGCGCATATACGCAGTATTTT; CDR3: CASKYSGTSAYTQYF
J: TRBJ2-1; D: .; size: once; V: TRBV28; DNA: TGTGCCAGCAGTTGGACAGCGAGTAATGAGCAGTTCTTC; CDR3: CASSWTASNEQFF
J: TRBJ1-1; D: TRBD1; size: .; V: TRBV9; DNA: TGTGCCAGCAGCGCTACCCTAGGGACAGGGGGAGCAGCTTTCTTT; CDR3: CASSATLGTGGAAFF
J: TRBJ1-5; D: .; size: .; V: TRBV6-5; DNA: TGTGCCAGCAGTCCCGACAGGACACCCAATCAGCCCCAGCATTTT; CDR3: CASSPDRTPNQPQHF
J: TRBJ2-1; D: .; size: .; V: TRBV11-2; DNA: TGTGCCAGCAGCTTCCGGCGGGGCCGGGGTGAGCAGTTCTTC; CDR3: CASSFRRGRGEQFF
J: TRBJ2-7; D: TRBD2; size: .; V: TRBV7-2; DNA: TGTGCCAGCAGCCCTAGCGGGGGGCCCTACGAGCAGTACTTC; CDR3: CASSPSGGPYEQYF
J: TRBJ1-3; D: TRBD1; size: .; V: TRBV4-1; DNA: TGCGCCAGCAGCAAGGGACAGGCGTACTCTGGAAACACCATATATTTT; CDR3: CASSKGQAYSGNTIYF
J: TRBJ2-1; D: .; size: .; V: TRBV7-3; DNA: TGTGCCAGCAGCCTCGCTCCCAGTAGCAGATCCTACAATGAGCAGTTCTTC; CDR3: CASSLAPSSRSYNEQFF
J: TRBJ1-5; D: .; size: .; V: TRBV6-6; DNA: TGTGCCAGCACTCAGGGGCGGGTGGCACAGCCCCAGCATTTT; CDR3: CASTQGRVAQPQHF
J: TRBJ2-1; D: TRBD2; size: .; V: TRBV13; DNA: TGTGCCACCGGGACTAGCGGGGGGACTGAGCAGTTCTTC; CDR3: CATGTSGGTEQFF
J: TRBJ2-1; D: .; size: .; V: TRBV3-1/TRBV3-2; DNA: TGTGCCAGCAGCCCGGAGGGGACGGGCTTGATCATGGAGCAGTTCTTC; CDR3: CASSPEGTGLIMEQFF
J: TRBJ2-5; D: .; size: .; V: TRBV6-5; DNA: TGTGCCAGCAGTTATCAGAGCCGGGGGGCCGGGGCCCAGTACTTC; CDR3: CASSYQSRGAGAQYF
J: TRBJ2-1; D: .; size: .; V: TRBV5-6; DNA: TGTGCCAGCAGCTCGCAGACTGGATCTCTAGGGTTCTTC; CDR3: CASSSQTGSLGFF
J: TRBJ2-2; D: .; size: .; V: TRBV24-1; DNA: TGTGCCACCAGTGCGACGCAGGTGAACACCGGGGAGCTGTTTTTT; CDR3: CATSATQVNTGELFF
J: TRBJ2-3; D: .; size: .; V: TRBV4-3; DNA: TGCGCCAGCAGCCAAGGAGGTCTTACAGATACGCAGTATTTT; CDR3: CASSQGGLTDTQYF
J: TRBJ2-7; D: TRBD1; size: .; V: TRBV10-3; DNA: TGTGCCATCAGATCTAGGGGACAGGGCTCCTACGAGCAGTACTTC; CDR3: CAIRSRGQGSYEQYF
J: TRBJ1-1; D: .; size: .; V: TRBV5-1; DNA: TGCGCCAGCAGCTTGAGTGGGGGCGGGCGCACTGAAGCTTTCTTT; CDR3: CASSLSGGGRTEAFF
J: TRBJ2-7; D: TRBD2; size: .; V: TRBV12-3/TRBV12-4; DNA: TGTGCCAGCAGTTTCGGGACTAGCGGGTACTTC; CDR3: CASSFGTSGYF
J: TRBJ2-7; D: TRBD2; size: .; V: TRBV18; DNA: TGTGCCAGCTCACCACTTGCGGGGGAATACGAGCAGTACTTC; CDR3: CASSPLAGEYEQYF
J: TRBJ2-2; D: .; size: .; V: TRBV3-1/TRBV3-2; DNA: TGTGCCAGCAGCGGAGGACGGAACACCGGGGAGCTGTTTTTT; CDR3: CASSGGRNTGELFF
J: TRBJ2-5; D: .; size: .; V: TRBV6-5; DNA: TGTGCCAGCAGACCCGGACACACCCGAGAGACCCAGTACTTC; CDR3: CASRPGHTRETQYF
J: TRBJ1-2; D: .; size: .; V: TRBV7-3; DNA: TGTGCCAGCAGCTTAACAGGGCAGGGCTATGGCTACACCTTC; CDR3: CASSLTGQGYGYTF
J: TRBJ1-1; D: .; size: .; V: TRBV19; DNA: TGTGCCAGTAGACTACACGGGAACACTGAAGCTTTCTTT; CDR3: CASRLHGNTEAFF
J: TRBJ1-6; D: TRBD1; size: once; V: TRBV4-1; DNA: TGCGCCAGCAGCCCTACTCCGGGACAGGGGGCGGGCAATTCACCCCTCCACTTT; CDR3: CASSPTPGQGAGNSPLHF
J: TRBJ2-2; D: TRBD1; size: .; V: TRBV5-1; DNA: TGCGCCAGCGGCCCCGGGACAGGGAACACCGGGGAGCTGTTTTTT; CDR3: CASGPGTGNTGELFF
J: TRBJ2-1; D: TRBD2; size: few; V: TRBV2; DNA: TGTGCCAGCAGTGAAGCAACCAGCGGGGGGCCGCAGTTCTTC; CDR3: CASSEATSGGPQFF
J: TRBJ1-3; D: .; size: .; V: TRBV27; DNA: TGTGCCAGCAGTTTATCGGGGCAGGGGCGAAACACCATATATTTT; CDR3: CASSLSGQGRNTIYF
J: TRBJ2-7; D: .; size: .; V: TRBV7-3; DNA: TGTGCCAGCAGCATAGCCGGGGGCTCCTACGAGCAGTACTTC; CDR3: CASSIAGGSYEQYF
J: TRBJ1-3; D: .; size: .; V: TRBV20-1; DNA: TGCAGTGCTAGTCCACCCCCAGGGGTGCGAAACACCATATATTTT; CDR3: CSASPPPGVRNTIYF
J: TRBJ2-7; D: .; size: once; V: TRBV27; DNA: TGTGCCAGCAGTTTAGCGGGACAGTACGAGCAGTACTTC; CDR3: CASSLAGQYEQYF